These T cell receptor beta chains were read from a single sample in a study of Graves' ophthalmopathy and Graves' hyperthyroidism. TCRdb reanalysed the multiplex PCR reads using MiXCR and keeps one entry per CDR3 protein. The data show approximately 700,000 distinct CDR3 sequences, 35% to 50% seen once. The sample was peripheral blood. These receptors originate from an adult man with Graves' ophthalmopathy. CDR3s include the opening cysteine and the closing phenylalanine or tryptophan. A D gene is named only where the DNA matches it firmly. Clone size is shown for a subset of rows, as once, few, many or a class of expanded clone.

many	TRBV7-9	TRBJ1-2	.	CASSLARGGEYYGYTF	TGTGCCAGCAGCTTAGCCCGTGGGGGCGAGTACTATGGCTACACCTTC
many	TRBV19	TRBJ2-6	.	CASSSSLQSSGANVLTF	TGTGCCAGTAGCTCCTCCTTACAGAGCTCTGGGGCCAACGTCCTGACTTTC
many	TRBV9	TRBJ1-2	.	CASSVAPSYGYTF	TGTGCCAGCAGCGTAGCTCCTTCCTATGGCTACACCTTC
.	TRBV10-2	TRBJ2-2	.	CASSESARGGTGELFF	TGCGCCAGCAGTGAGTCGGCCCGGGGCGGCACCGGGGAGCTGTTTTTT
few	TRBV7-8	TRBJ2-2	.	CASSLSVLGTGELFF	TGTGCCAGCAGCTTGTCCGTCCTGGGCACCGGGGAGCTGTTTTTT
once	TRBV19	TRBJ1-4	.	CASRPRQSFVF	TGTGCCAGTAGACCCCGACAGAGTTTCGTTTTT
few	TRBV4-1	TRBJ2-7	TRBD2	CASSQEETSGYEQYF	TGCGCCAGCAGCCAAGAAGAGACTAGCGGTTACGAGCAGTACTTC
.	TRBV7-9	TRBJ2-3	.	CASSLAQGDTQYF	TGCGCCAGCAGCTTAGCCCAGGGGGATACGCAGTATTTT
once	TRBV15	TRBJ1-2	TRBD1	CAGSPRGGNYGYTF	TGTGCCGGCAGTCCTCGAGGGGGCAACTATGGCTACACCTTC
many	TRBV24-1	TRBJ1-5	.	CASSPPGGSDQPQHF	TGTGCCAGCAGTCCACCGGGGGGCAGTGATCAGCCCCAGCATTTT
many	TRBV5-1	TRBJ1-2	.	CASSLDRRYGYTF	TGCGCCAGCAGCTTGGATCGCAGATATGGCTACACCTTC
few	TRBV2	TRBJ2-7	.	CASTPGSGAYEQYF	TGTGCCAGCACCCCGGGTAGCGGAGCCTACGAGCAGTACTTC